This T cell receptor beta chain came from a study of blood T cell repertoires in COVID-19. Study-level background: Sample material is recorded as cDNA or gDNA derived from T cells, B-cell-depleted T cells, or PBMCs.

Original handling: For nucleated cells, counts were estimated from reference gene primer amplification. Clones were sequenced by immunoSEQ multiplex PCR, and TCRdb holds only the in-frame ones, with some missing. For V, J and clone size, that table is used; D and trimming come from the DNA. This repertoire shows approximately 200,000 clones, roughly 89% found once; its top ten account for approximately 10%. The age range of participants was 18 to 89 years, with residence in about two dozen US areas. Which cohort a participant joined came from the clinical history participants gave. Source material: PBMCs or T cells enriched from blood (not recorded which). The receptor was derived from a man aged 18 to 29 with acute COVID-19.

DNA of the CDR3: TGTGCCAGCAGCTGGTATGGGGGGGCCTACACAGATACGCAGTATTTT. This translates into CASSWYGGAYTDTQYF. The chain joins TRBV11-3 to TRBJ2-3; TRBD2 might be the D (7 bases). V gave up 4 bases and J gave up 2 bases, with 16 bases separating them. Looked up from germline, CDR1 is SGHNT and CDR2 is YENEEA. This CDR3 region has 16 residues.